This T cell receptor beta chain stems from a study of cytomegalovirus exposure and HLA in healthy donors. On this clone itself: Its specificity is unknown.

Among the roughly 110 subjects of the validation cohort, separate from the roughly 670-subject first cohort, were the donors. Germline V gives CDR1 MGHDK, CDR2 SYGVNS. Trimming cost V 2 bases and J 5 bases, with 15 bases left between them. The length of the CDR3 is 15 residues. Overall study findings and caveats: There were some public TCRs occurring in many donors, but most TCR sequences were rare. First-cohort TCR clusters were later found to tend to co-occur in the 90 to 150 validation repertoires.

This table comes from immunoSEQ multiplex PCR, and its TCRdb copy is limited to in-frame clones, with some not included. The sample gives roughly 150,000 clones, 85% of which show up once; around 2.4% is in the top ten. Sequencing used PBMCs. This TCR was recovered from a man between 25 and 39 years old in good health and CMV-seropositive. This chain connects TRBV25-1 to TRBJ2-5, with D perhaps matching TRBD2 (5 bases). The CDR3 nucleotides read TGTGCCAGCAGTGAAGGAGGAAGCCCCGGGGAGACCCAGTACTTC. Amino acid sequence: CASSEGGSPGETQYF.